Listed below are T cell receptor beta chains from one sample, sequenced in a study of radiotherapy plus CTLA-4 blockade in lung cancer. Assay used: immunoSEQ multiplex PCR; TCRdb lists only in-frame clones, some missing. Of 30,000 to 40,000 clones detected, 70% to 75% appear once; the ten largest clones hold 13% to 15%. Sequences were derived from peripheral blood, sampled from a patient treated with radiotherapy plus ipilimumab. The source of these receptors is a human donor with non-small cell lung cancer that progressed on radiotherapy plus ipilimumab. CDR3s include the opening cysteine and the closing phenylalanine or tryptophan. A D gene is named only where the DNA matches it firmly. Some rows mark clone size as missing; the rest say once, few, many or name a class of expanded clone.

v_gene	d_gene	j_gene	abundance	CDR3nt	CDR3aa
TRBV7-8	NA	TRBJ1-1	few	TGTGCCAGCAGCTTAGATTTCTTTCAGGCGTGGACTGAAGCTTTCTTT	CASSLDFFQAWTEAFF
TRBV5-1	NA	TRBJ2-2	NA	TGCGCCAGCAGCTTGGAGGCTACTGGGCCCGGGGAGCTGTTTTTT	CASSLEATGPGELFF
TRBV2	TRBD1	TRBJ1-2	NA	TGTGCCAGCAGCCCCAACAGGGGCGGAATCTATGGCTACACCTTC	CASSPNRGGIYGYTF
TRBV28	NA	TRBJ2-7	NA	TGTGCCAGCAGTTTAGAGCGGCGTTCCCCCTACGAGCAGTACTTC	CASSLERRSPYEQYF
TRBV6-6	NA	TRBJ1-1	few	TGTGCCAGCAGTTACGGGGGGCAAAACACTGAAGCTTTCTTT	CASSYGGQNTEAFF
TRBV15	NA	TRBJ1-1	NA	TGTGCCACCAGCAGAGATAAGGGGGACGGCCGGGCTTTCTTT	CATSRDKGDGRAFF
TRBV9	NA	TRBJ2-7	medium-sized	TGTGCCAGCAGCGCGGACAACTCCTACGAGCAGTACTTC	CASSADNSYEQYF
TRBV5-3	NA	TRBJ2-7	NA	TGTGCCGAAGGGCCACAGGGAATGAAGCAGTACTTC	CAEGPQGMKQYF
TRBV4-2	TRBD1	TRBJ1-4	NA	TGTGCCAGCAGCCAAGGACAGGGGGAAAAACTGTTTTTT	CASSQGQGEKLFF
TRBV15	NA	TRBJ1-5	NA	TGTGCCACCAGCAGAGGGCAGGGGAATCAGCCCCAGCATTTT	CATSRGQGNQPQHF
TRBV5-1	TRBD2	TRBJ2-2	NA	TGCGCCAGCAGCTTGGGCGGGGGAGAAACCGGGGAGCTGTTTTTT	CASSLGGGETGELFF
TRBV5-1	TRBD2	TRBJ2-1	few	TGCGCCAGCAGCTTGGCCCAAGCGGGAGATGAGCAGTTCTTC	CASSLAQAGDEQFF
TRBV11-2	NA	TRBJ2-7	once	TGTGCCAGCAGCTTCGAATCTAGGACACTTTCCTACGAGCAGTACTTC	CASSFESRTLSYEQYF
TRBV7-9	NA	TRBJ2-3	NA	TGTGCCAGCACCCCACGGGGGGCCAACACAGATACGCAGTATTTT	CASTPRGANTDTQYF
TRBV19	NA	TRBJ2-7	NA	TGTGCCAGTAGTATTCAAGGGGCCTACGAGCAGTACTTC	CASSIQGAYEQYF
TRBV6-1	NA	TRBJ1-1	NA	TGTGCCAGCAGTGTTAGGGGGATGAACACTGAAGCTTTCTTT	CASSVRGMNTEAFF
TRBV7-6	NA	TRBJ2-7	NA	TGTGCCAGCAGCTTAGAAGGGGACTACGAGCAGTACTTC	CASSLEGDYEQYF
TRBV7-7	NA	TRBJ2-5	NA	TGTGCTAGCAGCACCGGACGGACGTACCAAGAGACCCAGTACTTC	CASSTGRTYQETQYF
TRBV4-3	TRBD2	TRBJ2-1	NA	TGCGCCAGCAGCCAAGACACGAGCGGGGGCCGCAATGAGCAGTTCTTC	CASSQDTSGGRNEQFF
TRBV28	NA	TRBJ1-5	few	TGTGCCAGCAGTTTAGGGGGGGAGCCCCAGCATTTT	CASSLGGEPQHF
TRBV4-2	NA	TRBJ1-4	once	TGTGCCAGCAGCCAAGAGGCCGGGACCGCTTATGAAAAACTGTTTTTT	CASSQEAGTAYEKLFF
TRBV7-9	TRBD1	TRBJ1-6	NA	TGTGCCAGCAGCTTTTATAGGGACAGAAATTCACCCCTCCACTTT	CASSFYRDRNSPLHF
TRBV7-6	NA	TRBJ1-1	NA	TGTGCCAGCAGCTTAGAAGAGGGAGTGAACACTGAAGCTTTCTTT	CASSLEEGVNTEAFF
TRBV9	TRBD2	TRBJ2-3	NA	TGTGCCAGCAGCGATAGCGGGGCCGCAGATACGCAGTATTTT	CASSDSGAADTQYF
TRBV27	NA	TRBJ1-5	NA	TGTGCCAGCAGTGCGGGGGCGGCTAGCAATCAGCCCCAGCATTTT	CASSAGAASNQPQHF
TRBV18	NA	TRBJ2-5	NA	TGTGCCAGCTCACCAGGAGTCCAAGAGACCCAGTACTTC	CASSPGVQETQYF
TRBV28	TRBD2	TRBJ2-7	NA	TGTGCCAGCAGTGCCTTGATGGCGGGGGCCTACGAGCAGTACTTC	CASSALMAGAYEQYF
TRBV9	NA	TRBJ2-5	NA	TGTGCCAGCAGCGTAGGAGGGTCGGAGACCCAGTACTTC	CASSVGGSETQYF
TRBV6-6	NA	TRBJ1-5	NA	TGTGCCAGCAGTTACCCGGGTCAGCCCCAGCATTTT	CASSYPGQPQHF
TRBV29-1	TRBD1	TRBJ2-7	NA	TGCAGCGCCTTTGGCGGACAGGGGGCGTCAGGGCAGTACTTC	CSAFGGQGASGQYF
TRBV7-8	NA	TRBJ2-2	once	TGTGCCAGCAGCCCTTCCACAGGCGGGCTAACCGGGGAGCTGTTTTTT	CASSPSTGGLTGELFF
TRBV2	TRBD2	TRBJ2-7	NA	TGTGCCAGCAGGGTAGGGGGGACTAGCGGGTACGAGCAGTACTTC	CASRVGGTSGYEQYF
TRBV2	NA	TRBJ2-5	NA	TGTGCCAGCAGTGCACCGGGGACCCCTCACGAGACCCAGTACTTC	CASSAPGTPHETQYF
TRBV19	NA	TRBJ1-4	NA	TGTGCCAGTAGTAGGTACAGCTCAACTAATGAAAAACTGTTTTTT	CASSRYSSTNEKLFF
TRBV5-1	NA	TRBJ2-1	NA	TGCGCCAGCAGCCCGGGTGGCTCCTACAATGAGCAGTTCTTC	CASSPGGSYNEQFF
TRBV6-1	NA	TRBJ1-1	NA	TGTGCCAGCCGGACGACAGATCTCCTTTTATTT	CASRTTDLLLF
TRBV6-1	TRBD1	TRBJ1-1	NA	TGTGCCAGCAGTTTCTACAGGGGGAGGAACACTGAAGCTTTCTTT	CASSFYRGRNTEAFF
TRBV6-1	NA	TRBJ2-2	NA	TGTGCCAGCAGGTTAACGGGGAATGGGGAGCTGTTTTTT	CASRLTGNGELFF
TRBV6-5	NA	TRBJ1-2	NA	TGTGCCAGCAGTTACACAGGGCCTAACTATGGCTACACCTTC	CASSYTGPNYGYTF
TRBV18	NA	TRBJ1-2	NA	TGTGCCAGCTCACTTCCTTCAGGGGCGGATGGCTACACCTTC	CASSLPSGADGYTF
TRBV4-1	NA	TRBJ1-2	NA	TGCGCCAGCAGCCAAGGAATGACAGCGCCCAATGGCTACACCTTC	CASSQGMTAPNGYTF
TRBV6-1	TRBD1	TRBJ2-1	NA	TGTGCCAGCAGGGAGGGGACAGGGGGGCGCAATGAGCAGTTCTTC	CASREGTGGRNEQFF
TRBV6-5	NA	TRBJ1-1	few	TGTGCCAGCAGACGTTACAGCACTGAAGCTTTCTTT	CASRRYSTEAFF
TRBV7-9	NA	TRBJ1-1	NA	TGTGCCAGCAGCTCGCCGTTAGATTTGAACACTGAAGCTTTCTTT	CASSSPLDLNTEAFF
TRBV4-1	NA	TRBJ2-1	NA	TGCGCCAGCAGCCGAGGGGGATACCATGAGCAGTTCTTC	CASSRGGYHEQFF
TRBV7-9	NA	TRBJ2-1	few	TGTGCCAGCAGCTTAGGGCACAGGGGAGGAGGCAATGAGCAGTTCTTC	CASSLGHRGGGNEQFF
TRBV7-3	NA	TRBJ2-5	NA	TGTGCCAGCAGCTTAAATTCGGGCAGGGGTGGAGAGACCCAGTACTTC	CASSLNSGRGGETQYF
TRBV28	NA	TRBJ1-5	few	TGTGCCAGCAGCTCAACGGCCCCCGTACATCAGCCCCAGCATTTT	CASSSTAPVHQPQHF
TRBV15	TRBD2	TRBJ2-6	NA	TGTGCCACCAGCAGAACGGGGGGAGGGGCCAACGTCCTGACTTTC	CATSRTGGGANVLTF
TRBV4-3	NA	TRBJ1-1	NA	TGCGCCAGCAGCCAAGACTCTAACTGGATGGGGGAAGCTTTCTTT	CASSQDSNWMGEAFF
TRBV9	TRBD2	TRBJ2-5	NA	TGTGCCAGCAGCGTCGGGGGGGGGCAAGAGACCCAGTACTTC	CASSVGGGQETQYF
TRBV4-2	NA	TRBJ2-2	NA	TGTGCCAGCAGCCAATCGAGTCGGGCAAACACCGGGGAGCTGTTTTTT	CASSQSSRANTGELFF
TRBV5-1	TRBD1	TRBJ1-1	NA	TGCGCCAGCAGCTCGGGAAGACAGGGGGTCACTGAAGCTTTCTTT	CASSSGRQGVTEAFF
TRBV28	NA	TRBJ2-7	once	TGTGCCAGCAGTTTCGGAACAGCCTACGAGCAGTACTTC	CASSFGTAYEQYF
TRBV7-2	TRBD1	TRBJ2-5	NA	TGTGCCAGCAGCCCGTCATACAGGGGAGAGACCCAGTACTTC	CASSPSYRGETQYF
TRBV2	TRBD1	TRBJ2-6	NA	TGTGCCAGCAGCCCCCGGGACAGCCTCTCTGGGGCCAACGTCCTGACTTTC	CASSPRDSLSGANVLTF
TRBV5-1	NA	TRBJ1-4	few	TGCGCCAGCAGCTGGGCTGGACCTAATGAAAAACTGTTTTTT	CASSWAGPNEKLFF
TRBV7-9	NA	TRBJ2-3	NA	TGTGCCAGCAGCTTATATCCGGATACGCAGTATTTT	CASSLYPDTQYF
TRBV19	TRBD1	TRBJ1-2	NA	TGTGCCAGCTTTGGGACAGGGGTTATCTATGGCTACACCTTC	CASFGTGVIYGYTF
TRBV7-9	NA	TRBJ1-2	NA	TGTGCCAGCAGCTTAGTAGAGGTCCTCTATGGCTACACCTTC	CASSLVEVLYGYTF